The source of this T cell receptor (beta chain) is a study of T cells after posttransplantation cyclophosphamide. Clones were read by immunoSEQ multiplex PCR, and TCRdb kept only the in-frame ones, dropping some. The profile shows approximately 4,500 clones, roughly four fifths of them singletons. The CDR3 has 14 amino acids. With 0 bases clipped from V and 7 bases from J, the junction kept 7 bases outside the gene matches. Germline lookup yields CDR1 SGHKS and CDR2 YYEKEE (reference sequence). Busulfan-fludarabine conditioning, marrow transplant, and cyclophosphamide on days +3 and +4 were administered. This clone turned up a few times.

The clonotype was recovered from a male patient aged 40-55 years who received an allogeneic stem cell transplant from a related donor, was CMV-positive, and had acute and chronic GVHD. The graft donor may have given rise to some T cells. The chain carries TRBV5-5 and TRBJ2-7; 7 bases line up with TRBD2. The material sequenced was PBMCs, taken after allogeneic stem cell transplant with posttransplant cyclophosphamide. The CDR3 nucleotides are TGTGCCAGCAGCTTGGGCGGGAGCGATGAAGAGCAGTACTTC. Translating it yields CASSLGGSDEEQYF.